This T cell receptor (beta chain) was captured by sequencing in a study of cytomegalovirus exposure and HLA in healthy donors. Whole-study context: The roughly 120 million unique TCR beta sequences, from about 179 million T cells, were found by an earlier analysis.

The trim removed 4 bases at V and 4 bases at J, leaving 14 bases unmatched. The germline gives CDR1 SGHDT, CDR2 YYEEEE. The CDR3 is 16 residues long. All the people who gave samples were healthy bone marrow donors. On this clone: The antigen is unknown.

The PCR employed 60 Vbeta primers together with 13 Jbeta primers. TCRdb's table, derived via immunoSEQ multiplex PCR, lists solely in-frame clones and lacks some. The sample holds 75,000 to 90,000 clones, around 84% seen once. Findings and limits, study-wide: In a later analysis, 16,951 TCR beta sequences were associated with HLA alleles at 0.05 false discovery rate. As was reported, the classifier diagnosed cytomegalovirus status with high specificity and sensitivity.

J is TRBJ2-7 and V is TRBV5-6, with TRBD2 matching 7 bases. Sequenced sample: PBMCs. This TCR was sampled from a man in his forties or fifties in good health and CMV-seropositive. Here the CDR3 DNA reads TGTGCCAGCAGCCGAAAGCGGGATCTGAGGAGTTACGAGCAGTACTTC. Amino acids: CASSRKRDLRSYEQYF.